The clone carrying this TCR beta chain was seen at least ten times. What it recognizes is unknown. Each CDR3 protein is one row after TCRdb ran MiXCR on the RT-PCR reads. The table records about 520,000 distinct CDR3 sequences, about a tenth of them present only once. These data belong to a study of response to subunit inactivated influenza vaccine. Study results and limitations: Few additional T cells are recruited per seasonal influenza vaccination, authors suggested.

The sample consisted of PBMCs from blood, taken more than 35 days after vaccination. The receptor was derived from a middle-aged man who received an inactivated influenza vaccine.

The CDR3, as DNA: TGTGCCAGCAGTGGAAATTACTACGAGCAGTACTTC. Amino acids: CASSGNYYEQYF. The chain links TRBV12-3 or TRBV12-4 to TRBJ2-7; D is uncertain. V lost 5 bases to trimming and J lost 3 bases, with 8 bases between them. CDR3 length: 12 amino acids.